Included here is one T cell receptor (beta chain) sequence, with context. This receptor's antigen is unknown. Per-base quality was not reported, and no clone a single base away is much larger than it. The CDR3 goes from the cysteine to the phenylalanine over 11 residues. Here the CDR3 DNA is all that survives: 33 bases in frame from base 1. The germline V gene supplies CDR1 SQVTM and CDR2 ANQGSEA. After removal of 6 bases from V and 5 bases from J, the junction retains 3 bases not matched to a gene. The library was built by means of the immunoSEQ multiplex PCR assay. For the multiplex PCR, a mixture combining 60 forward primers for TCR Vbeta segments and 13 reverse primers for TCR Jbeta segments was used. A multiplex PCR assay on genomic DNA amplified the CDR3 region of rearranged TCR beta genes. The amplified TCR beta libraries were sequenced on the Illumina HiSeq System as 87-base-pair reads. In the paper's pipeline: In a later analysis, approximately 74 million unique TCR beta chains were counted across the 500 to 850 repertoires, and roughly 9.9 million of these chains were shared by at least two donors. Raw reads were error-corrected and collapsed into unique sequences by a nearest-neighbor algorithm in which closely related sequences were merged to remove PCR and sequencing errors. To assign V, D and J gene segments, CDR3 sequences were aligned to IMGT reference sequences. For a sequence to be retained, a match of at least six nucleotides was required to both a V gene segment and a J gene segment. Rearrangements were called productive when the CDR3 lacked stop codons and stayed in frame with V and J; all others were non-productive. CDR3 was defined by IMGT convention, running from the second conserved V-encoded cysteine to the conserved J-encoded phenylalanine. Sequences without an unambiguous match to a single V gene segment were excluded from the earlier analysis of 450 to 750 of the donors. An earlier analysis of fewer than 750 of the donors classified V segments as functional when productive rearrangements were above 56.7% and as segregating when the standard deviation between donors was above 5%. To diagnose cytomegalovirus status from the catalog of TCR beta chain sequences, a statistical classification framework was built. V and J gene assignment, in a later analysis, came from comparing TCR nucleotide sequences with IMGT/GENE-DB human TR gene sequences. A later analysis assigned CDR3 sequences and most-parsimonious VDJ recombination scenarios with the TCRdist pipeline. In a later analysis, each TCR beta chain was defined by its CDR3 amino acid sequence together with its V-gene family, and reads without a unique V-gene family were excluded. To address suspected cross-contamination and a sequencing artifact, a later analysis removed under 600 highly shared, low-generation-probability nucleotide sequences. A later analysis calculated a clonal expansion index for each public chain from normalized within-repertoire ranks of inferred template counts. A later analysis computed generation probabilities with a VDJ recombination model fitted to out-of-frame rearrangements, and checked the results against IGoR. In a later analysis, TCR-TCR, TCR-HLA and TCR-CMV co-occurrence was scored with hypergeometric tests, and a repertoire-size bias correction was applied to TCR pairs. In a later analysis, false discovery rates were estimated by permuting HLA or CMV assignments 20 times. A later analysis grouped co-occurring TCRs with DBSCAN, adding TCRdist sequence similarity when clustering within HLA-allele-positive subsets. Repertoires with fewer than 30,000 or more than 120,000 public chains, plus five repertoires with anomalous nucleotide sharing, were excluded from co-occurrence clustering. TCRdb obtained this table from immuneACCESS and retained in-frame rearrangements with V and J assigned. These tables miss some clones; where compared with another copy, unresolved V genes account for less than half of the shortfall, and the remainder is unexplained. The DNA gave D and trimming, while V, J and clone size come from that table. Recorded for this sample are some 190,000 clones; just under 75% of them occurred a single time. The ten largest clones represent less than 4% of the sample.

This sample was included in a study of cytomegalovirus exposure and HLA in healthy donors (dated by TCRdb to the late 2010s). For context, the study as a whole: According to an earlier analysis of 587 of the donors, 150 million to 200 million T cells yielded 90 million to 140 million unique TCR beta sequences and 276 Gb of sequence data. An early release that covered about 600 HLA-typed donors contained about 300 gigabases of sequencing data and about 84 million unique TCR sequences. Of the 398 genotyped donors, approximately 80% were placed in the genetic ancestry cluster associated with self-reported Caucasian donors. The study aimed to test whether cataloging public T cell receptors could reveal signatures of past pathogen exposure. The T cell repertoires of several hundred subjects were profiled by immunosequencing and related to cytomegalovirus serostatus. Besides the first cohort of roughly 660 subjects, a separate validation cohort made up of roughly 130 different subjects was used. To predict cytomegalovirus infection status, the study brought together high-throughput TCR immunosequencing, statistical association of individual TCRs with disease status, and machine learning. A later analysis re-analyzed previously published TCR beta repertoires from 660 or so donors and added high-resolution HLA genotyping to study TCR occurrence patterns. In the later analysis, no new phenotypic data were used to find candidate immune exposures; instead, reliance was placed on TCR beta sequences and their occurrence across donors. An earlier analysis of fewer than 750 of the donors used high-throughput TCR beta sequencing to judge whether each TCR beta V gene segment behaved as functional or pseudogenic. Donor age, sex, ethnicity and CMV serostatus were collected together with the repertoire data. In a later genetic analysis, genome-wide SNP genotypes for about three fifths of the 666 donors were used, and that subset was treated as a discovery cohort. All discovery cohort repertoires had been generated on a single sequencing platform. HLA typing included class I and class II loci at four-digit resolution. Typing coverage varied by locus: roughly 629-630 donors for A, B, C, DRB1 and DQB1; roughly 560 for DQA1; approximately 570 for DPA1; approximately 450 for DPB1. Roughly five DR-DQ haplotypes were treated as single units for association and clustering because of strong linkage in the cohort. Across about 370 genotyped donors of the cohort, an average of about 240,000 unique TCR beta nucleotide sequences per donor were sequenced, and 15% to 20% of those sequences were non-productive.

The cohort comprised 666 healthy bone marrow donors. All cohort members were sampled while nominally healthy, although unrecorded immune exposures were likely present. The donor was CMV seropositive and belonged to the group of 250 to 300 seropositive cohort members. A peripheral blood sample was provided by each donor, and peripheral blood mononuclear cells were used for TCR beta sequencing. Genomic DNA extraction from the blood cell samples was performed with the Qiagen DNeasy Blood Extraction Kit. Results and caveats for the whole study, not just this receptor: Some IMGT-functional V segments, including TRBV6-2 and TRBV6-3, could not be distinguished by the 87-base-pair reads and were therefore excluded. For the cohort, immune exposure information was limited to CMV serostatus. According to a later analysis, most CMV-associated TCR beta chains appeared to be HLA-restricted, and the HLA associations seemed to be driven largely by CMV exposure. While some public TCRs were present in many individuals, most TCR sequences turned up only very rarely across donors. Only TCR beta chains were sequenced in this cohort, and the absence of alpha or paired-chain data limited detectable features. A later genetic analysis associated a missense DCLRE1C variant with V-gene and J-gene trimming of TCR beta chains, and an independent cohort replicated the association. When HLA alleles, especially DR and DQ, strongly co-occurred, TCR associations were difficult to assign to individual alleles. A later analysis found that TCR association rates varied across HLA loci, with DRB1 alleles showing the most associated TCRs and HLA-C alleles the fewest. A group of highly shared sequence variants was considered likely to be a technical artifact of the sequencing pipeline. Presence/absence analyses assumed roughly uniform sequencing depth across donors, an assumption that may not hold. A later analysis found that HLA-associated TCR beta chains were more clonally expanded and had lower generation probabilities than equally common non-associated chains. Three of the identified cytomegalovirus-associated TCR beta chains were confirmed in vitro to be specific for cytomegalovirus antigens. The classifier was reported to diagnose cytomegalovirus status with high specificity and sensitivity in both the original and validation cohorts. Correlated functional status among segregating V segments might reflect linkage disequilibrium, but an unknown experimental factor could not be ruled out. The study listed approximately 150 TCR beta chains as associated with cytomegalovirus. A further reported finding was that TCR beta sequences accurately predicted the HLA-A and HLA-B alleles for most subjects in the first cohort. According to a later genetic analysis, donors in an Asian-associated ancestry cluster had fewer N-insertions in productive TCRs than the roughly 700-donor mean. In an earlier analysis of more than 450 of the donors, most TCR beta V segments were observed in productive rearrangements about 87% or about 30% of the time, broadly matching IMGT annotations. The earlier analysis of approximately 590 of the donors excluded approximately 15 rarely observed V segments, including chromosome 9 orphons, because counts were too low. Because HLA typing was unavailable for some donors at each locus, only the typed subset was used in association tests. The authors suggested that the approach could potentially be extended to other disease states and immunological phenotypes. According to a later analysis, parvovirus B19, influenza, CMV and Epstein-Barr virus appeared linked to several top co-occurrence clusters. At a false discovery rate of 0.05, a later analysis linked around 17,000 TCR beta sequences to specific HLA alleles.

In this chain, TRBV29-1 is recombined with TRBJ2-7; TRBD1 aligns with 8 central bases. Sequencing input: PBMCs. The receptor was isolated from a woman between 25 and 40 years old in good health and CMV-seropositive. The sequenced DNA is TGCAGCGTCCCAGGGGGCCACGAGCAGTACTTC. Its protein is CSVPGGHEQYF.